This T cell receptor (beta chain) originates from a study of immune evolution from preneoplasia to lung adenocarcinoma. Overall study results and limits: Normal lung had the highest top T cell clone frequencies. Later-stage lesions appeared to have more T cells, more diversity, less clonality.

TCRdb keeps only in-frame clones here, not all; method: immunoSEQ multiplex PCR. The data hold 5,000 or so clones, with approximately 74% observed a single time. As to this clone: Its matching antigen is unknown.

Resections took place in Japan or China from the mid-2010s to the late 2010s. Histologic diagnosis was independently verified by two lung pathologists. The germline V gene encodes CDR1 MRHNA and CDR2 SNTAGT. The CDR3 has 13 amino acids. Trimming shortened V by 9 bases and J by 4 bases, and 13 bases separated the two germline ends. Sample: FFPE adjacent normal lung tissue. This TCR was sampled from a person aged 60-80 years with lung adenocarcinoma. The rearrangement joins TRBV6-4 to TRBJ1-5; D perhaps matches TRBD1 (6 bases). CDR3 residues: CARPGHRNQPQHF. For the CDR3, the DNA is TGTGCCAGGCCGGGACACCGAAATCAGCCCCAGCATTTT.